Shown below are 25 T cell receptor beta chains from a single sample sequenced in a study of T-cell reconstitution after alpha-beta-depleted transplantation in children. Preparation of the TCRbeta library used unique molecular identifiers. TCRdb reanalysed the PCR reads using MiXCR and keeps one entry per CDR3 protein. Here the sample spans 400,000 to 500,000 distinct CDR3 sequences, under 13% being singletons. The sample consisted of PBMCs from the stem cell graft donor, taken from the stem cell graft. These receptor sequences come from a human donor who donated a stem cell graft to a child with acute myeloid leukemia.

CDR3 amino acids: CSARERGYTQYF. CDR3 bases: TGCAGTGCTAGAGAAAGGGGATACACGCAGTATTTT. The chain is built from TRBV20-1 and TRBJ2-3, with D perhaps TRBD1 (5 bases). The CDR3 has 12 residues. The germline V and J ends were trimmed by 0 bases and 9 bases, with 10 bases remaining between them. From germline, CDR1 is DFQATT and CDR2 SNEGSKA (reference sequence).

This clonotype was counted only a few times. The chain combines TRBV19 with TRBJ2-3; 14 bases align to TRBD2. In germline, CDR1 is LNHDA, CDR2 SQIVND (reference sequence). The CDR3 runs to 17 residues. J was trimmed by 4 bases and V by 11 bases; bases with no gene match: 14. CDR3 DNA sequence: TGTGCCTGCGGGACTAGCGGGGGAGGGATGAGGGCAGATACGCAGTATTTT. Its translation is CACGTSGGGMRADTQYF.

This clonotype was found many times. The CDR3 DNA is TGTGCCAGCAGCGTAGGACAGATGAACACTGAAGCTTTCTTT. Protein product: CASSVGQMNTEAFF. The V call is TRBV9, the J call TRBJ1-1; a weak D match, TRBD1 (5 bases). The germline gives CDR1 SGDLS, CDR2 YYNGEE. The CDR3 extends over 14 amino acids. Trimming pared 0 bases from V and 0 bases from J, leaving 6 bases between.

This clonotype was seen many times. The CDR3 sequence is CATSDGQGGDIQYF. DNA for the CDR3: TGTGCCACCAGTGACGGACAGGGGGGAGACATTCAGTACTTC. The J gene is TRBJ2-4, the V gene TRBV24-1, with 10 bases fitting TRBD1. Looked up from germline, CDR1 is KGHDR and CDR2 is SFDVKD. The CDR3 sequence is 14 residues long. J lost 8 bases, V lost 4 bases, and 4 bases had no gene match.

The chain has TRBV20-1 and TRBJ2-7; D uncertain. The V gene's germline CDR1 is DFQATT and CDR2 SNEGSKA (reference sequence). V dropped 1 base and J dropped 6 bases, with 10 bases sitting between them. This CDR3 spans 12 amino acids. Here the CDR3 reads CSARGELAEQYF. In DNA, the CDR3 is TGCAGTGCTAGAGGGGAACTCGCCGAGCAGTACTTC.

The rearrangement uses TRBV7-3 and TRBJ2-3, with 7 bases aligning to TRBD2. The CDR3 sequence is 15 residues long. J was trimmed by 4 bases and V by 4 bases; bases with no gene match: 8. CDR1 SGHTA and CDR2 FQGTGA come from the germline V gene. The CDR3 nucleotides are TGTGCCAGCAGCTCCCGCGGGGGAGGCGCAGATACGCAGTATTTT. Amino acids: CASSSRGGGADTQYF.

A few counts support this clonotype. This chain joins TRBV4-3 and TRBJ1-1; no clear D gene. V was clipped by 2 bases and J by 5 bases, with 18 bases between them. Germline CDR1 and CDR2: LGHNA and YSLEER. This CDR3 has 16 amino acids. The CDR3: CASSQSGVTRRTEAFF. DNA of the CDR3: TGCGCCAGCAGCCAAAGCGGGGTTACCCGGCGGACTGAAGCTTTCTTT.

The chain couples TRBV10-3 to TRBJ2-2; 10 bases are shared with TRBD2. Germline-derived CDR1 and CDR2 are ENHRY and SYGVKD. The CDR3 is 17 residues long. Trimming at V came to 6 bases and at J to 4 bases, leaving 11 bases not matched to a gene. The CDR3 DNA sequence: TGTGCCATCAGGCCTTCCCCTAGCGGGAGTCCCACCGGGGAGCTGTTTTTT. As protein: CAIRPSPSGSPTGELFF.

Only a few counts were recorded for this clonotype. This chain uses TRBV7-9 with TRBJ2-3, with 9 bases aligning to TRBD2. With 1 base clipped from V and 3 bases from J, the junction kept 5 bases outside the gene matches. The CDR3 spans 16 residues. Looked up from germline, CDR1 is SEHNR and CDR2 is FQNEAQ (reference sequence). The CDR3 is CASSLVLGLATDTQYF. CDR3 nucleotide sequence: TGTGCCAGCAGCTTAGTTCTAGGACTAGCGACAGATACGCAGTATTTT.

The rearrangement joins TRBV11-3 to TRBJ2-1; D may be TRBD1 (6 bases). Germline CDR1 reads SGHNT; CDR2 reads YENEEA. The CDR3 extends over 16 amino acids. Trimming stripped 3 bases from V and 6 bases from J, with 18 bases between. CDR3 in amino acids: CASSFSTVGGSNEQFF. The CDR3 region has the DNA TGTGCCAGCAGCTTCTCAACAGTAGGGGGTTCCAATGAGCAGTTCTTC.

This clonotype was seen more than once but under ten times. The chain carries TRBV7-9 and TRBJ1-6; D gene unclear. The length of the CDR3 is 14 residues. Germline V gene sequence: CDR1 SEHNR, CDR2 FQNEAQ (reference sequence). Trimming removed 5 bases at V and 5 bases at J, with 10 bases between. CDR3 residues: CASSPSWDNSPLHF. The CDR3 nucleotides are TGTGCCAGCAGCCCGAGTTGGGATAATTCACCCCTCCACTTT.

This clonotype was observed a handful of times. The V call is TRBV20-1, the J call TRBJ2-1; 12 nucleotides match TRBD1. The junction had 15 bases not matched to a gene; V was cut back by 6 bases and J by 3 bases. The germline V gene encodes CDR1 DFQATT and CDR2 SNEGSKA (reference sequence). This CDR3 has 18 amino acids. The CDR3: CSAGPGTGGGFVYNEQFF. The CDR3 DNA follows: TGCAGTGCAGGACCCGGGACAGGGGGCGGTTTCGTCTACAATGAGCAGTTCTTC.

The genes are TRBV29-1 and TRBJ2-1; 7 bases align to TRBD2. There are 12 residues in the CDR3. The germline V gene has CDR1 SQVTM and CDR2 ANQGSEA. After removal of 5 bases from V and 5 bases from J, the junction contained 3 bases not matched to a gene. The chain's CDR3 is CSVPTSHNEQFF. Written as DNA, the CDR3 is TGCAGCGTTCCGACTAGCCACAATGAGCAGTTCTTC.

This clonotype has at least ten counts. This chain links TRBV6-5 with TRBJ1-5, with D tentatively TRBD1 (6 bases). CDR1 is MNHEY, CDR2 SVGAGI, per germline. Trimming removed 8 bases from V and 3 bases from J, with 14 bases in between. The length of the CDR3 is 14 residues. The CDR3 DNA sequence: TGTGCCAGCTCATCGACAGGCCCCAATCAGCCCCAGCATTTT. Translation: CASSSTGPNQPQHF.

The chain joins TRBV7-3 to TRBJ2-5; 8 bases match TRBD1. The CDR3 consists of 17 residues. The germline V gene encodes CDR1 SGHTA and CDR2 FQGTGA. Trimming removed 0 bases from V and 5 bases from J; junction bases left unmatched: 11. CDR3 nucleotides: TGTGCCAGCAGCTTAACGCCTCCCAGGGGGCTAGGGGAGACCCAGTACTTC. Protein: CASSLTPPRGLGETQYF.

This chain joins TRBV5-1 and TRBJ1-1; the match to TRBD1 covers 9 bases. The V gene end was trimmed by 0 bases and the J gene end by 3 bases; junction bases not matched to a gene: 9. Germline loops: CDR1 SGHRS, CDR2 YFSETQ. CDR3 length: 17 residues. The CDR3 sequence is CASSLVGQGSLDTEAFF. CDR3 sequence (DNA): TGCGCCAGCAGCTTGGTCGGACAGGGGTCGTTGGACACTGAAGCTTTCTTT.

The chain links TRBV7-6 to TRBJ2-7; 12 bases align to TRBD2. The CDR3 consists of 13 residues. V trimming: 5 bases; J trimming: 7 bases; junction bases outside the gene matches: 3. Germline CDR1 and CDR2: SGHVS and FNYEAQ. The CDR3 here is CASSRLAGVEQYF. The CDR3, as DNA: TGTGCCAGCAGCAGACTAGCGGGAGTAGAGCAGTACTTC.

The rearrangement joins TRBV7-9 to TRBJ2-2; 11 nucleotides match TRBD1. This CDR3 contains 17 residues. Per germline, CDR1 SEHNR and CDR2 FQNEAQ (reference sequence). The V gene end was trimmed by 1 base and the J gene end by 3 bases; junction bases not matched to a gene: 4. The CDR3 here is CASSLVRTGGDTGELFF. The CDR3 coding sequence is TGTGCCAGCAGCTTAGTTAGGACAGGGGGCGACACCGGGGAGCTGTTTTTT.

Only a few counts were recorded for this clonotype. This sequence joins TRBV12-3 or TRBV12-4 and TRBJ2-5, with TRBD2 matching 10 bases. The length of the CDR3 is 22 residues. The V and J ends lost 3 bases and 0 bases, in that order; junction bases with no gene match: 22. CDR3 nucleotide sequence: TGTGCCAGCAGTTTTGGCCTAGCGGGGGTCCGAGACAATGCACTACACCAAGAGACCCAGTACTTC. Amino acid sequence: CASSFGLAGVRDNALHQETQYF.

This clonotype was counted ten times or more. This chain joins TRBV10-3 and TRBJ1-1; 7 bases are a match to TRBD1. Losses at the gene ends were 2 bases for V and 3 bases for J; bases not matched to a gene: 6. The CDR3 runs 15 residues. Germline V CDR1 and CDR2: ENHRY, SYGVKD. CDR3 region: CAISEPGQAYTEAFF. CDR3 coding DNA: TGTGCCATCAGTGAGCCAGGACAGGCTTACACTGAAGCTTTCTTT.

Written as DNA, the CDR3 is TGCAGTGCTAGGGGGGTAGCGGGAAGACGGGGCGAGCAGTACTTC. Translating it yields CSARGVAGRRGEQYF. The chain carries TRBV20-1 and TRBJ2-7, with 8 nucleotides matching TRBD2. The CDR3 totals 15 residues. The V segment lost 3 bases and the J segment 6 bases; nucleotides outside the gene matches: 13. Germline CDR1 and CDR2: DFQATT and SNEGSKA (reference sequence).

The sample holds many counts of this clonotype. V gene TRBV5-1 combines with J gene TRBJ2-2, with 7 bases identical to TRBD2. CDR1 SGHRS and CDR2 YFSETQ come from the germline V gene. This CDR3 has 15 amino acids. Trimming at V came to 2 bases and at J to 5 bases, leaving 6 bases not matched to a gene. CDR3 nucleotide sequence: TGCGCCAGCAGCTTCTCACTAGCGAGTACCGGGGAGCTGTTTTTT. The encoded protein is CASSFSLASTGELFF.

This clonotype was seen more than once but under ten times. V is TRBV10-3 and J is TRBJ1-2; D is ambiguous. CDR3 size: 15 residues. The ends were cut back, 0 bases at V and 3 bases at J, with 11 bases in the middle. Germline CDR1 and CDR2: ENHRY and SYGVKD. CDR3 coding DNA: TGTGCCATCAGTGAGTCGACGACAATATACTATGGCTACACCTTC. Translated, it gives CAISESTTIYYGYTF.

The chain has TRBV20-1 and TRBJ2-1, with TRBD1 identical over 12 bases. V shed 5 bases, J shed 7 bases, and the junction held 6 bases outside the gene matches. This CDR3 comprises 14 residues. Germline lookup yields CDR1 DFQATT and CDR2 SNEGSKA (reference sequence). The DNA of the CDR3 is TGCAGTGCTGGGACAGGGGGCCCAGGGAATGAGCAGTTCTTC. Amino acid sequence: CSAGTGGPGNEQFF.

This clonotype was recorded at least ten times. The CDR3 sequence: CASSARDRAAYNEQFF. For the CDR3, the DNA is TGTGCCAGCAGCGCGCGGGACAGGGCCGCATACAATGAGCAGTTCTTC. The chain is built from TRBV11-2 and TRBJ2-1; 9 positions match TRBD1. J lost 4 bases, V lost 5 bases, and 9 bases had no gene match. CDR1 is SGHAT and CDR2 is FQNNGV in the germline V gene. This CDR3 is built from 16 residues.